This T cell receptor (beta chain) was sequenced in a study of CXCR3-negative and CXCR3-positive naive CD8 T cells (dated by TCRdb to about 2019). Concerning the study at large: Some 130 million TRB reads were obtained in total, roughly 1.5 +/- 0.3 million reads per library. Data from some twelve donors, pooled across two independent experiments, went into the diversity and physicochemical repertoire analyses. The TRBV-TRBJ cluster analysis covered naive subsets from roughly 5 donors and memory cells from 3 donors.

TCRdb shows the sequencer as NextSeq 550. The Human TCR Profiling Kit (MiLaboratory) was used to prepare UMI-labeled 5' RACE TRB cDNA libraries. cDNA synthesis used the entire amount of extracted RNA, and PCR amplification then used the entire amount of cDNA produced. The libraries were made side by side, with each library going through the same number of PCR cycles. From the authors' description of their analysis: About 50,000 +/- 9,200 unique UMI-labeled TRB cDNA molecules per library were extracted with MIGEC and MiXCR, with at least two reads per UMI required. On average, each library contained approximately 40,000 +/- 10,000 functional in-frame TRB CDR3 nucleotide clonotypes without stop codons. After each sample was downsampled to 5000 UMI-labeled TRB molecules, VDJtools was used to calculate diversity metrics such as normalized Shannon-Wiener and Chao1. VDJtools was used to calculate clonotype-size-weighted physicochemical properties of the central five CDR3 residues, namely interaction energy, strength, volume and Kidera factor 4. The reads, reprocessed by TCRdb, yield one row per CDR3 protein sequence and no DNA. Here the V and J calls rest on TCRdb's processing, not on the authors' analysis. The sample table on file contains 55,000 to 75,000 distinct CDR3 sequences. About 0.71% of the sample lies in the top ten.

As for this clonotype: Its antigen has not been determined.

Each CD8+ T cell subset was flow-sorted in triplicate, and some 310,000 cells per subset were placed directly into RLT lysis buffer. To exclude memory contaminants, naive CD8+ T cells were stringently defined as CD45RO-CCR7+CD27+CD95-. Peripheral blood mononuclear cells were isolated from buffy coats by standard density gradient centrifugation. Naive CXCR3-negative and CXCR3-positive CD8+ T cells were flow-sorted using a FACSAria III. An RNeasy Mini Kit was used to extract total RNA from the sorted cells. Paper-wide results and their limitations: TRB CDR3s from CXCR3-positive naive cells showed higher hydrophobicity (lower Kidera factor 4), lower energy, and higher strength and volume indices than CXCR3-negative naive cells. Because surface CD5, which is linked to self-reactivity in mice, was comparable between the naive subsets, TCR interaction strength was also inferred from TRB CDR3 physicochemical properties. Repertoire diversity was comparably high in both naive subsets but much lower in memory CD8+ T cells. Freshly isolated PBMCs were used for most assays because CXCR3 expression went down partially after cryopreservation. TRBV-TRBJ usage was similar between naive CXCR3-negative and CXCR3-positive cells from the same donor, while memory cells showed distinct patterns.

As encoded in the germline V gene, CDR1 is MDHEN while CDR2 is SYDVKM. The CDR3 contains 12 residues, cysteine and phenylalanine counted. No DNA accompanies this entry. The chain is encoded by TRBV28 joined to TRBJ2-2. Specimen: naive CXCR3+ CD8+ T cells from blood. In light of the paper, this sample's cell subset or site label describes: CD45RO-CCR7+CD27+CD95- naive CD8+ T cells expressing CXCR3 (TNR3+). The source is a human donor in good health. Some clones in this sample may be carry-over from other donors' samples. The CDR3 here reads CASSENTGELFF.